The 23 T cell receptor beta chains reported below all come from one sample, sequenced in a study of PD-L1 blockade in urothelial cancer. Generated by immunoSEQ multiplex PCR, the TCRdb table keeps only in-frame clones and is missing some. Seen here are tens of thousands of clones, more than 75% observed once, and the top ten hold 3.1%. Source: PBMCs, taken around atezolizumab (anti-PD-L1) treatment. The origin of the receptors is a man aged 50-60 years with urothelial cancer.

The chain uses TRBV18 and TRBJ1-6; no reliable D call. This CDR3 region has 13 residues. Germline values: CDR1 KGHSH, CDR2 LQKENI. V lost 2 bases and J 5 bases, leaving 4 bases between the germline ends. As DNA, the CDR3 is TGTGCCAGCTCACCAATAGATAATTCACCCCTCCACTTT. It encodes CASSPIDNSPLHF.

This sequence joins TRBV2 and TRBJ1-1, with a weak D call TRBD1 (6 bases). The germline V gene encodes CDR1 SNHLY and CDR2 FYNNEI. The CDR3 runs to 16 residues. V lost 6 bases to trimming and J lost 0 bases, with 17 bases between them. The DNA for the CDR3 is TGTGCCAGCAGGAGGTATTCAGGGGCAGTGAACACTGAAGCTTTCTTT. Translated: CASRRYSGAVNTEAFF.

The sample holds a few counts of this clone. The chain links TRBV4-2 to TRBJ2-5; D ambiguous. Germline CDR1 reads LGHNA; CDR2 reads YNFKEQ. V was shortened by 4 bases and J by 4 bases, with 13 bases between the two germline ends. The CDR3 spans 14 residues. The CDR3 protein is CASSPDLVAETQYF. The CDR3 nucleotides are TGTGCCAGCAGCCCCGACTTGGTAGCAGAGACCCAGTACTTC.

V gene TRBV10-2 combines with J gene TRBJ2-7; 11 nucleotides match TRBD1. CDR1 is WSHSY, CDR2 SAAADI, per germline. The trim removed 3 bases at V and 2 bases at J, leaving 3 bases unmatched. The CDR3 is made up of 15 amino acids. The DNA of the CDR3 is TGCGCCAGCAGTGACGGGACAGGGGGTGCCTACGAGCAGTACTTC. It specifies CASSDGTGGAYEQYF.

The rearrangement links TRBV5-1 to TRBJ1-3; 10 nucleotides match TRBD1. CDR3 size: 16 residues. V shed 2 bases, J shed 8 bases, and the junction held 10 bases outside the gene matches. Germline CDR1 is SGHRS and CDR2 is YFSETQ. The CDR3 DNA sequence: TGCGCCAGCAGCTTACAAGGGGACAGGGGATATCACACCATATATTTT. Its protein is CASSLQGDRGYHTIYF.

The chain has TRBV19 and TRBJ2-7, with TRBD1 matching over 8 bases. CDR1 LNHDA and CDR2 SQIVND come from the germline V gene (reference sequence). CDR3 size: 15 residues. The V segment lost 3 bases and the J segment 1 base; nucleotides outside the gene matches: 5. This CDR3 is CASSIGTGGSYEQYF. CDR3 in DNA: TGTGCCAGTAGTATTGGAACAGGGGGTTCCTACGAGCAGTACTTC.

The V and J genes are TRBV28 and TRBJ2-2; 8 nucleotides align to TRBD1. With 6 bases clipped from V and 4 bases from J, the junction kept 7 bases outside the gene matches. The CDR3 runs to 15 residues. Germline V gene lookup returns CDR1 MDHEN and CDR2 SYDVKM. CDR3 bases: TGTGCCAGCAGCAGACCTCAGGGGGCCACCGGGGAGCTGTTTTTT. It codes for CASSRPQGATGELFF.

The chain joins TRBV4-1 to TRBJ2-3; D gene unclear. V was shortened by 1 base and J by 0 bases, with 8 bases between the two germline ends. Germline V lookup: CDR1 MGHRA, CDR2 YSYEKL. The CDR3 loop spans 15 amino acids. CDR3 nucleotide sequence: TGCGCCAGCAGCCAAGGCTACTTCAGCACAGATACGCAGTATTTT. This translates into CASSQGYFSTDTQYF.

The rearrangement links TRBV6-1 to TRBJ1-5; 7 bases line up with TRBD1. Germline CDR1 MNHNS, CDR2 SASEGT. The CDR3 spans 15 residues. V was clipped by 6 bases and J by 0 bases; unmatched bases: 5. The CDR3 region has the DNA TGTGCCAGCAGACAGGACAGGAATAGCAATCAGCCCCAGCATTTT. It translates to CASRQDRNSNQPQHF.

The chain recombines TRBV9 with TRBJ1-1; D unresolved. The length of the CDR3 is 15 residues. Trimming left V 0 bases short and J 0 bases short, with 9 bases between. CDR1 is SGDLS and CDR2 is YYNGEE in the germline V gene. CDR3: CASSVDEGMNTEAFF. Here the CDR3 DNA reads TGTGCCAGCAGCGTAGATGAGGGAATGAACACTGAAGCTTTCTTT.

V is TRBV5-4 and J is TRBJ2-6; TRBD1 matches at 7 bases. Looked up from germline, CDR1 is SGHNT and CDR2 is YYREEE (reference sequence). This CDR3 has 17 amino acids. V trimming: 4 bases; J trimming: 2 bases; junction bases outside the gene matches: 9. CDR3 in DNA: TGTGCCAGCAGCGCCCGACAGGGTCTGGCTGGGGCCAACGTCCTGACTTTC. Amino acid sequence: CASSARQGLAGANVLTF.

The CDR3, as DNA: TGTGCCAGCAGCGTAGTGGAGGACACCGGGGAGCTGTTTTTT. It codes for CASSVVEDTGELFF. J is TRBJ2-2 and V is TRBV9, with D possibly matching TRBD2 (5 bases). The CDR3 length is 14 residues. Germline V lookup: CDR1 SGDLS, CDR2 YYNGEE. Trimming stripped 0 bases from V and 3 bases from J, with 6 bases between. The whole variable domain, remainder taken from reference TRBV9 and TRBJ2-2, is DSGVTQTPKHLITATGQRVTLRCSPRSGDLSVYWYQQSLDQGLQFLIQYYNGEERAKGNILERFSAQQFPDLHSELNLSSLELGDSALYFCASSVVEDTGELFFGEGSRLTVL.

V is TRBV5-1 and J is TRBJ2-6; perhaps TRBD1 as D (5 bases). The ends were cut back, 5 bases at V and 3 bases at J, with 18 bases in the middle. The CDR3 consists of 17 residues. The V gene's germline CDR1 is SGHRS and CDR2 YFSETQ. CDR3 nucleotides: TGCGCCAGCAGTAGGGCAGGGTCTTCGTATGGGGCCAACGTCCTGACTTTC. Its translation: CASSRAGSSYGANVLTF.

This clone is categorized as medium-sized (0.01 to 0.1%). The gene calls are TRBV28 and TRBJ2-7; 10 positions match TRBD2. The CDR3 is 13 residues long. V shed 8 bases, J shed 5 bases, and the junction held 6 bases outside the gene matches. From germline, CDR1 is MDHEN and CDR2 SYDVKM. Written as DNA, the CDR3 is TGTGCCAGCCGGCTAGCGGGAGACCACGAGCAGTACTTC. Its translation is CASRLAGDHEQYF.

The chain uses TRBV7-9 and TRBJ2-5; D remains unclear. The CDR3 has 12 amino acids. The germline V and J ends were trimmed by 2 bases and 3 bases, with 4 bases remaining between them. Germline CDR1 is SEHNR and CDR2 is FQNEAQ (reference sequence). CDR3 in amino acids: CASSLLEETQYF. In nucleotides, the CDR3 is TGTGCCAGCAGCTTACTAGAAGAGACCCAGTACTTC.

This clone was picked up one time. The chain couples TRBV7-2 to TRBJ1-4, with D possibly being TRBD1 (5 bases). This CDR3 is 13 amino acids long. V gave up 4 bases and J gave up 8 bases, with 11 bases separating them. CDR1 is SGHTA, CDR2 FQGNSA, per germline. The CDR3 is CASSSTQGEKLFF. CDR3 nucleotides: TGTGCCAGCAGCTCGACCCAGGGAGAAAAACTGTTTTTT.

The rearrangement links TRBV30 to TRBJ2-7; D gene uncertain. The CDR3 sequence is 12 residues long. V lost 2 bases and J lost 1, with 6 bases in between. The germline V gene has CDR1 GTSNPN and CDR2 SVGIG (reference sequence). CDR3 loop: CAWSRVSYEQYF. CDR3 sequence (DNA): TGTGCCTGGAGTCGGGTTTCCTACGAGCAGTACTTC.

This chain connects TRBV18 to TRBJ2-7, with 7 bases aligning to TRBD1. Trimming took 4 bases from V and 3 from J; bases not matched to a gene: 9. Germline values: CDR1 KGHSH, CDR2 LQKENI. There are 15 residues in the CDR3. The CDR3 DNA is TGTGCCAGCTCACTTACAGGACAGGTGGACTACGAGCAGTACTTC. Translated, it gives CASSLTGQVDYEQYF.

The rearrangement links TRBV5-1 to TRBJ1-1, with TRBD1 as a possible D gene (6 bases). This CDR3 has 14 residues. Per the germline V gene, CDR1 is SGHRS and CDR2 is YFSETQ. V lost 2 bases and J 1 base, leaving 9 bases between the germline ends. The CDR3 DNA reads TGCGCCAGCAGCTTCAGACAGGAGAACACTGAAGCTTTCTTT. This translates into CASSFRQENTEAFF.

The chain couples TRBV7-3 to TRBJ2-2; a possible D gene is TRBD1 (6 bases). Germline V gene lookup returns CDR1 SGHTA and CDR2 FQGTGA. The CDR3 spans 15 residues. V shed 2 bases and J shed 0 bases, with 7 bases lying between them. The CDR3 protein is CASSLQGTNTGELFF. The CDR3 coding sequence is TGTGCCAGCAGCTTACAGGGGACGAACACCGGGGAGCTGTTTTTT. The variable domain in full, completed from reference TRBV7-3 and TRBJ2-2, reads GAGVSQTPSNKVTEKGKYVELRCDPISGHTALYWYRQSLGQGPEFLIYFQGTGAADDSGLPNDRFFAVRPEGSVSTLKIQRTERGDSAVYLCASSLQGTNTGELFFGEGSRLTVL.

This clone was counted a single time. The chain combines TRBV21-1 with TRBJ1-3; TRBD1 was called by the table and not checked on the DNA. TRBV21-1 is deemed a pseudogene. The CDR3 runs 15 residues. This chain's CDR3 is CASSSCRGCGNTIYF. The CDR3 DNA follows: TGTGCCAGCAGCAGCTGCAGGGGGTGCGGAAACACCATATATTTT.

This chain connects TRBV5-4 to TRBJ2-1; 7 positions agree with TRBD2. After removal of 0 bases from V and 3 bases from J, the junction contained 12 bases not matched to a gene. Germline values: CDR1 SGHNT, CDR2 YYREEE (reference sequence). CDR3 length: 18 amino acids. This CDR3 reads CASSLGTGLVPFYNEQFF. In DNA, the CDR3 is TGTGCCAGCAGCTTGGGAACCGGACTAGTACCCTTCTACAATGAGCAGTTCTTC.

CDR3 bases: TGTGCCAGCTCATCCCCCCCTGGCGGGGGGGGACAGGCTGAGCAGTTCTTC. Protein: CASSSPPGGGGQAEQFF. The chain employs TRBV11-2 and TRBJ2-1, with a tentative D call TRBD2 (9 bases). Trimming removed 8 bases from V and 9 bases from J, with 29 bases in between. The CDR3 has 17 residues. Germline-derived CDR1 and CDR2 are SGHAT and FQNNGV.